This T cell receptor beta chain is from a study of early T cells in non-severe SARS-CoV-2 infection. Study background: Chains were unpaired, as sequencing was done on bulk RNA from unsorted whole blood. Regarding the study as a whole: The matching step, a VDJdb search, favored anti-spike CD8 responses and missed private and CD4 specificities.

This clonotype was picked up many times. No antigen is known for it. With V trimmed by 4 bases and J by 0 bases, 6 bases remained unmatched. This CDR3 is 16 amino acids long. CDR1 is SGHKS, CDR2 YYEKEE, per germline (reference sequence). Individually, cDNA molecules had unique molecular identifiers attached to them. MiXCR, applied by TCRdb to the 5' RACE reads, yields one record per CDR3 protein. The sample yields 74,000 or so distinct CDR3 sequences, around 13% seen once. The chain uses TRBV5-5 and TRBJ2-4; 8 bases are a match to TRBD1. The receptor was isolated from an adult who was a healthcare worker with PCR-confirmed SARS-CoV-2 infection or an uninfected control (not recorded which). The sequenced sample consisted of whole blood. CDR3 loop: CASSLGQGLAKNIQYF. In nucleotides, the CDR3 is TGTGCCAGCAGCCTAGGACAGGGCCTAGCCAAAAACATTCAGTACTTC. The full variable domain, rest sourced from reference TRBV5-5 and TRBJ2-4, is DAGVTQSPTHLIKTRGQQVTLRCSPISGHKSVSWYQQVLGQGPQFIFQYYEKEERGRGNFPDRFSARQFPNYSSELNVNALLLGDSALYLCASSLGQGLAKNIQYFGAGTRLSVL.